This T cell receptor beta chain was retrieved from a study of post-analysis software for immune sequencing data. Findings and caveats of the study: Batch-matched samples strongly co-clustered by F measure.

Turning to this clonotype: The antigen remains undetermined.

Sequencing libraries made from TCR beta cDNA carried unique molecular identifiers. Each batch of roughly 1 to 11 million T cells produced some 450,000 cDNA molecules. TCRdb redid the calling of the PCR reads with MiXCR, one entry per CDR3 protein. In the table there are roughly 870,000 distinct CDR3 sequences, about 57% of which are singletons. Sequencing was carried out using blood. The receptor's source is a girl between 10 and 17 years old with multiple sclerosis.

CDR3 DNA sequence: TGCAGTTCCCGGACGGACAGGGAGAGAACTTTCTTT. Translation: CSSRTDRERTFF. This sequence joins TRBV29-1 and TRBJ1-1; 8 bases match TRBD1. Germline CDR1 SQVTM, CDR2 ANQGSEA. This CDR3 is built from 12 residues.